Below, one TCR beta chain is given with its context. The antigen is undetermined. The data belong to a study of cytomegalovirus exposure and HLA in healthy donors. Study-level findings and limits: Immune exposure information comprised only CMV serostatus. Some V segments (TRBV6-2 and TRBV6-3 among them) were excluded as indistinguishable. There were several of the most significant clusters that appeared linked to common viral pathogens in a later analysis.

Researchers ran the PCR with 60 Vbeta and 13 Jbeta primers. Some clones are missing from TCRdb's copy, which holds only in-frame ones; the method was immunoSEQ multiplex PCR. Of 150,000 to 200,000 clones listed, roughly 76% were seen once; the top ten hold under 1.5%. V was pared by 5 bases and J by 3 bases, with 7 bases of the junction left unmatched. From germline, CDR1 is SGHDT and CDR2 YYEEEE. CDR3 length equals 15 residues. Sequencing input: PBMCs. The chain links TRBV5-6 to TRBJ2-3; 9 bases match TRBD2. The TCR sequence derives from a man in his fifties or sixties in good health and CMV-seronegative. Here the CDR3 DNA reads TGTGCCAGCAGGGAAGCGGGGGGCTCTACAGATACGCAGTATTTT. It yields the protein CASREAGGSTDTQYF. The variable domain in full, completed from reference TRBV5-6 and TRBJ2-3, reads DAGVTQSPTHLIKTRGQQVTLRCSPKSGHDTVSWYQQALGQGPQFIFQYYEEEERQRGNFPDRFSGHQFPNYSSELNVNALLLGDSALYLCASREAGGSTDTQYFGPGTRLTVL.